Following are 8 T cell receptor beta chains from one sample sequenced in a study of shared clonotypes between healthy human individuals. CD45RO-negative, CCR7-positively selected cells formed the naive CD8 fraction, excluding terminally differentiated effector memory CD45RA+ cells. Assay used: immunoSEQ multiplex PCR; TCRdb lists only in-frame clones, some missing. The repertoire has about 2.1 million clones, about 94% of them found once; the top ten carry 1.5% to 2%. Sequences were obtained from naive CD8+ T cells from PBMCs. The receptors stem from a man between 18 and 35 years old in good health. Some clones in this sample may be carry-over from other donors' samples.

The V call is TRBV28, the J call TRBJ1-2, with D possibly TRBD1 on 6 matching bases. The CDR3 has 14 amino acids. V lost 2 bases to trimming and J lost 3 bases, with 10 bases between them. Germline V lookup: CDR1 MDHEN, CDR2 SYDVKM. CDR3 loop: CASSLRGAHYGYTF. In DNA, the CDR3 is TGTGCCAGCAGTTTACGGGGGGCTCACTATGGCTACACCTTC.

The rearrangement links TRBV6-6 to TRBJ1-3, with TRBD1 as a possible D gene (5 bases). Deletions cut 0 bases from V and 2 bases from J, with 11 bases between. Germline V gives CDR1 MNHNY, CDR2 SVGAGI (reference sequence). This CDR3 spans 16 amino acids. The CDR3 coding sequence is TGTGCCAGCAGTTACTCGGAGGCCAGGGCTGGAAACACCATATATTTT. Its translation is CASSYSEARAGNTIYF.

With regard to this clone: The sample contains more than one DNA sequence encoding this CDR3. This chain joins TRBV5-1 and TRBJ1-1, with D hard to call. The CDR3 is 16 amino acids. Germline CDR1 is SGHRS and CDR2 is YFSETQ. Trimming took 0 bases from V and 0 from J, leaving 12 bases between them. The CDR3 protein is CASSLGPWDMNTEAFF. The CDR3 DNA follows: TGCGCCAGCAGCTTGGGCCCGTGGGATATGAACACTGAAGCTTTCTTT.

The rearrangement joins TRBV4-1 to TRBJ2-7; TRBD1 aligns across 8 bases. Germline CDR1 is MGHRA and CDR2 is YSYEKL. This CDR3 contains 15 residues. The junction had 10 bases not matched to a gene; V was cut back by 6 bases and J by 3 bases. The CDR3 bases are TGCGCCAGCAGTAGAATATCAGGGGGCGACTACGAGCAGTACTTC. Its translation: CASSRISGGDYEQYF.

The genes are TRBV4-1 and TRBJ2-7, with 8 positions matching TRBD2. Germline V gives CDR1 MGHRA, CDR2 YSYEKL. V lost 2 bases to trimming and J lost 3 bases; unmatched junction nucleotides: 6. The CDR3 has 15 amino acids. The CDR3 spells CASSQRLAPGYEQYF. CDR3 in DNA: TGCGCCAGCAGCCAAAGACTAGCGCCAGGCTACGAGCAGTACTTC.

V usage is TRBV2 and J usage is TRBJ2-5; TRBD1 is a possible D gene (6 bases). This CDR3 is 13 amino acids long. V lost 7 bases and J 5 bases, leaving 14 bases between the germline ends. Germline-derived CDR1 and CDR2 are SNHLY and FYNNEI. CDR3 DNA: TGTGCCAGCACGGGCAGGGGCGCGGAGACCCAGTACTTC. This sequence encodes CASTGRGAETQYF.

The chain combines TRBV30 with TRBJ1-1; D unresolved. CDR3 length equals 15 residues. Deletions cut 6 bases from V and 3 bases from J, with 20 bases between. The germline V gene has CDR1 GTSNPN and CDR2 SVGIG (reference sequence). Here the CDR3 reads CACPLQDVGDTEAFF. CDR3 nucleotide sequence: TGTGCCTGCCCGCTTCAGGACGTCGGGGACACTGAAGCTTTCTTT.

The chain uses TRBV7-9 and TRBJ2-1; 8 positions match TRBD2. The CDR3 runs to 17 residues. V lost 5 bases and J lost 4; bases outside the gene matches: 13. Per the germline V gene, CDR1 is SEHNR and CDR2 is FQNEAQ (reference sequence). CDR3 loop: CASSGVGPGLGYNEQFF. For the CDR3, the DNA is TGTGCCAGCAGCGGCGTGGGTCCGGGACTAGGGTACAATGAGCAGTTCTTC.